Below, one TCR beta chain is given with its context. The antigen remains undetermined. This CDR3 comprises 12 residues. Germline CDR1 is KGHSH and CDR2 is LQKENI. Trimming removed 3 bases from V and 4 bases from J, with 5 bases in between. The record originates from a study of cytomegalovirus exposure and HLA in healthy donors. General observations from the study: A later analysis found first-cohort TCR clusters tended to co-occur in the 120 validation repertoires. Researchers reported that a few CMV-associated chains were confirmed in vitro as CMV antigen-specific.

Generated by immunoSEQ multiplex PCR, the TCRdb table keeps only in-frame clones and is missing some. The sample consists of over 150,000 clones, 80% to 90% of them appearing once. What was sequenced was PBMCs. This sequence joins TRBV18 and TRBJ2-3; D is undetermined. The receptor's source is a woman aged 25 to 39 in good health and CMV-seropositive. The CDR3, as DNA: TGTGCCAGCTCACCCGTAGCAGATACGCAGTATTTT. It codes for CASSPVADTQYF.